Given below is one T cell receptor beta chain in context. Repertoires were generated with immunoSEQ multiplex PCR, while TCRdb's copy carries only in-frame clones and drops some. The sample yields around 220,000 clones, about 90% seen once. V shed 3 bases and J shed 5 bases, with 10 bases lying between them. The CDR3 consists of 13 residues. These data come from a study of blood T cell repertoires in COVID-19. Study in general: From the United States, Italy and Spain came samples of acute and convalescent COVID-19.

This receptor was identified in a man aged 40-49 years with active or convalescent COVID-19. This chain connects TRBV12-3 or TRBV12-4 to TRBJ1-2; perhaps TRBD1 as D (5 bases). The material sequenced was peripheral blood. The CDR3 here is CASSFDSLYGYTF. In DNA form, the CDR3 reads TGTGCCAGCAGTTTCGACAGCCTATATGGCTACACCTTC.